What follows are 24 T cell receptor beta chains derived from one specimen sequenced in a study of T cells expressing NK-cell markers. TCRdb re-called the 5' RACE reads; one entry per CDR3 protein, DNA not given. This sample's table reports some 450,000 distinct CDR3 sequences. Material: blood T cells: a sorted CD56 or NKG2C T cell subset, CD4+ or CD8+ T cells, or bulk PBMC T cells (not recorded which). The receptors were sampled from a woman between 18 and 69 years old in good health.

The gene calls are TRBV12-3 or TRBV12-4 and TRBJ2-6. The CDR3 is 13 residues long. CDR3 sequence: CATQTSGANVLTF.

This chain uses TRBV28 with TRBJ2-1; the TRBD2 assignment by TCRdb is unverifiable without DNA. The germline V gene encodes CDR1 MDHEN and CDR2 SYDVKM. CDR3 length: 12 residues. CDR3 in amino acids: CASTGTRNEQFF.

The chain joins TRBV18 to TRBJ2-3; TCRdb gives TRBD2 as the D gene, but with no DNA this cannot be confirmed. Germline assignment: CDR1 KGHSH and CDR2 LQKENI. The CDR3 sequence is 14 residues long. CDR3 residues: CASSRGPFTDTQYF.

CDR3 sequence: CASSLGTSGRPEPKETQYF. This rearrangement joins TRBV6-1 to TRBJ2-5; TCRdb calls TRBD2, which cannot be checked without DNA. Germline CDR1 and CDR2: MNHNS and SASEGT. The CDR3 contains 19 residues.

The chain employs TRBV19 and TRBJ2-2; the TCRdb D gene call, TRBD1, has no DNA to confirm it. Germline V gene data show CDR1 as LNHDA and CDR2 as SQIVND (reference sequence). This CDR3 is 12 amino acids long. The CDR3 loop reads CASRQEAWELFF.

The CDR3 region is CATSRDRGGVKPQHF. This rearrangement joins TRBV15 to TRBJ1-5; TCRdb's D gene call, TRBD1, goes unchecked for lack of DNA. This CDR3 is 15 amino acids long. Germline V gene sequence: CDR1 LNHNV, CDR2 YYDKDF (reference sequence).

The chain carries TRBV20-1 and TRBJ2-1; TCRdb's D call, TRBD1, is unchecked because there is no DNA. This CDR3 region has 15 residues. Germline lookup yields CDR1 DFQATT and CDR2 SNEGSKA (reference sequence). The CDR3 loop reads CSARSLPEGYNEQFF.

The J gene is TRBJ2-2, the V gene TRBV20-1; TCRdb reports TRBD1, a call that lacks DNA to check it against. CDR3 length: 15 amino acids. Germline V lookup: CDR1 DFQATT, CDR2 SNEGSKA (reference sequence). This CDR3 reads CSARGSDRANGELFF.

The CDR3 is CASSQGTGFTGELFF. V gene TRBV3-1 combines with J gene TRBJ2-2; the TCRdb call, TRBD1, lacks DNA for checking. The germline gives CDR1 LGHDT, CDR2 YNNKEL (reference sequence). The CDR3 runs to 15 residues.

The chain combines TRBV29-1 with TRBJ2-1; the D call of TRBD2 rests on TCRdb alone, since no DNA is present to check it. From germline, CDR1 is SQVTM and CDR2 ANQGSEA. This CDR3 region has 15 residues. CDR3 region: CSVPTGLARDNEQFF.

The chain uses TRBV5-6 and TRBJ1-1. Germline loops: CDR1 SGHDT, CDR2 YYEEEE. This CDR3 has 12 amino acids. This chain's CDR3 is CASSLIESEAFF. Full variable domain (rest looked up from reference TRBV5-6 and TRBJ1-1): DAGVTQSPTHLIKTRGQQVTLRCSPKSGHDTVSWYQQALGQGPQFIFQYYEEEERQRGNFPDRFSGHQFPNYSSELNVNALLLGDSALYLCASSLIESEAFFGQGTRLTVV.

The rearrangement uses TRBV20-1 and TRBJ2-1. CDR3 length equals 11 residues. CDR1 and CDR2 (germline): DFQATT, SNEGSKA (reference sequence). CDR3 region: CSARVGSEQFF.

The chain links TRBV7-9 to TRBJ1-2. From germline, CDR1 is SEHNR and CDR2 FQNEAQ (reference sequence). The CDR3 covers 12 residues. The CDR3 is CASSLISWGYTF.

The chain joins TRBV30 to TRBJ2-3; TCRdb names TRBD2, which stays unverified in the absence of DNA. This CDR3 spans 15 amino acids. The germline V gene has CDR1 GTSNPN and CDR2 SVGIG (reference sequence). Here the CDR3 reads CAWSPQGLSTDTQYF.

V usage is TRBV7-7 and J usage is TRBJ2-7; TCRdb picks TRBD1, but there is no DNA to check that call. This CDR3 region has 13 residues. From germline, CDR1 is SSHAT and CDR2 FNYEAQ (reference sequence). CDR3: CASSFFQGYEQYF.

This chain connects TRBV20-1 to TRBJ2-7; TCRdb gives TRBD2 as the D gene, but with no DNA this cannot be confirmed. CDR1 DFQATT and CDR2 SNEGSKA come from the germline V gene (reference sequence). The CDR3 has 18 residues. This CDR3 reads CSARDQLVSGFKSYEQYF.

The rearrangement links TRBV20-1 to TRBJ2-3; there is no DNA to check the TCRdb D call of TRBD1. Germline lookup yields CDR1 DFQATT and CDR2 SNEGSKA (reference sequence). The CDR3 length is 13 residues. The CDR3 loop reads CSARGGQTDTQYF.

The chain uses TRBV7-2 and TRBJ1-6; TCRdb outputs TRBD1, but without DNA this stays unchecked. In germline, CDR1 is SGHTA, CDR2 FQGNSA. The CDR3 length is 16 residues. The CDR3 sequence: CASRGTESSYNSPLHF.

V is TRBV5-1 and J is TRBJ2-1; TCRdb gives TRBD2 as the D gene, but with no DNA this cannot be confirmed. The CDR3 contains 15 residues. CDR1 and CDR2 (germline): SGHRS, YFSETQ. This CDR3 reads CASSRGRGAYNEQFF.

The chain employs TRBV6-1 and TRBJ1-5; checking the TCRdb D call of TRBD1 is not possible without DNA. The CDR3 loop spans 17 amino acids. Germline V gives CDR1 MNHNS, CDR2 SASEGT. The CDR3 here is CASRGEGGPDSNQPQHF.

The genes are TRBV4-3 and TRBJ2-3; the TRBD1 assignment by TCRdb is unverifiable without DNA. Per the germline V gene, CDR1 is LGHNA and CDR2 is YSLEER. CDR3 length: 15 residues. The CDR3 sequence: CASSQDRRGQDTQYF.

The J gene is TRBJ2-7, the V gene TRBV12-3 or TRBV12-4; TCRdb designates TRBD1, a call that cannot be tested without DNA. The CDR3 is 15 residues long. CDR3 amino acids: CASSPGGWVNYEQYF.

The chain recombines TRBV29-1 with TRBJ2-3; there is no DNA to check the TCRdb D call of TRBD2. There are 17 residues in the CDR3. CDR1 SQVTM and CDR2 ANQGSEA come from the germline V gene. The CDR3: CSVEEIGISGELDTQYF.

V usage is TRBV29-1 and J usage is TRBJ2-1; TCRdb selects TRBD1, and the lack of DNA leaves this call unchecked. The CDR3 length is 12 residues. Germline V CDR1 and CDR2: SQVTM, ANQGSEA. CDR3 region: CSVERGSTEQFF.